The entry that follows covers one T cell receptor beta chain sequence. Its antigen is currently unknown. The investigators split CD4+ cells into a CD45RA+ naive subset and a CD45RA-negative memory subset. Per the germline V gene, CDR1 is MNHNS and CDR2 is SASEGT. Between the trimmed V and J ends, which lost 0 bases and 6 bases, there was a span of 15 bases. There are 15 residues in the CDR3. These data come from a study of shared clonotypes between healthy human individuals. Study results and caveats: Rarefaction revealed incomplete sorted-subset sequencing despite large depth.

Sequencing was performed with immunoSEQ multiplex PCR; in TCRdb, only in-frame clones are kept and a portion is missing. The data show 230,000 or so clones, over 60% seen once. Sequenced material: memory CD4+ T cells sorted from blood. As to subset: CD45RA-negative fraction. This TCR came from a man aged 25-45 years in good health. The rearrangement links TRBV6-1 to TRBJ2-7; no definite D call. Written as DNA, the CDR3 is TGTGCCAGCAGTGAAGCGCTTGAGTATCGTCGCGAGCAGTACTTC. This gives the protein CASSEALEYRREQYF.